In this sample, the clone carrying this T cell receptor beta chain turned up a few times. This record comes from a study of blood T cells in healthy people across ages. PCR was performed a second time for roughly 6 to 12 cycles using a sample-barcoded 5' primer and a J-beta primer mix. TCRdb passed the 5' RACE reads through MiXCR, listing each CDR3 protein once. The repertoire holds about 780,000 distinct CDR3 sequences, with about 47% as singletons. All donors came from Russia, were Caucasian and healthy, and spanned ages roughly 6 to 95. Roughly 10 milliliters of peripheral blood were drawn from each donor. Germline CDR1 MNHEY, CDR2 SVGEGT. This CDR3 contains 13 residues. Between the trimmed V and J ends, which lost 7 bases and 3 bases, there was a span of 13 bases.

J is TRBJ2-7 and V is TRBV6-2 or TRBV6-3, with D possibly being TRBD1 (5 bases). The receptor was derived from an elderly man in good health. The sample comprised blood. The CDR3 spells CASTDWQGYEQYF. The DNA for the CDR3 is TGTGCCAGCACCGATTGGCAGGGCTACGAGCAGTACTTC.